This paragraph covers one T cell receptor (beta chain) sequence. Its antigen is undetermined. The repertoire was sequenced with immunoSEQ multiplex PCR; TCRdb's copy has only in-frame clones and lacks some. Of some 15,000 clones in the sample, roughly 76% were seen once. This record comes from a study of T cells and Merkel cell carcinoma outcomes. Germline lookup yields CDR1 LNHDA and CDR2 SQIVND (reference sequence). V gave up 6 bases and J gave up 7 bases, with 19 bases separating them. CDR3 size: 14 residues. Notes on the study in general: Merkel cell carcinoma outcomes were reportedly predicted by repertoire and T-cell density.

Sequences were obtained from tumor tissue from Merkel cell carcinoma. This clonotype was obtained from a human donor with Merkel cell carcinoma. V gene TRBV19 combines with J gene TRBJ2-7; D not resolved. The CDR3 region is CASSDQTGGPEQYF. As DNA, the CDR3 is TGTGCCAGTAGCGATCAGACCGGTGGCCCTGAGCAGTACTTC.